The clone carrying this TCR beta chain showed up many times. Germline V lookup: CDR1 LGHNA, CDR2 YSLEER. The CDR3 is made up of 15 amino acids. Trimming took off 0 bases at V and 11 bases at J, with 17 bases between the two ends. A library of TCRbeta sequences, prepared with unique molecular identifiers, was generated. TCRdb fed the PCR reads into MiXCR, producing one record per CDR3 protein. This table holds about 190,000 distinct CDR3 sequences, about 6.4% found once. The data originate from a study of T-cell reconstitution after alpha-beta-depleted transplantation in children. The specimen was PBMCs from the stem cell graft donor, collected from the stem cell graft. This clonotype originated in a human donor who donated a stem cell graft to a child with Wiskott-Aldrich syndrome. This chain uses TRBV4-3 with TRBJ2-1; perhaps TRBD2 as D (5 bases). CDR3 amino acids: CASSQESRGPVKQFF. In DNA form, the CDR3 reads TGCGCCAGCAGCCAAGAAAGCCGCGGGCCTGTAAAGCAGTTCTTC.